This TCR beta chain originates from a study of CXCR3-negative and CXCR3-positive naive CD8 T cells. Overall study: Around 130 million TRB reads in total, about 1.5 +/- 0.3 million per library.

Findings of the study overall: Both of the naive subsets showed about the same high diversity, but memory CD8+ cells had much less. Researchers report that CXCR3-positive naive cells carry more hydrophobic TRB CDR3s than CXCR3-negative naive cells. Researchers report CXCR3 expression partially decreased after cryopreservation, with fresh PBMCs used in most assays.

The CDR3 has 11 residues. CDR1 is LNHNV and CDR2 is YYDKDF in the germline V gene (reference sequence). In the case of this clonotype: Its cognate antigen is unknown.

Via 5' RACE with UMI labels, TRB cDNA libraries were prepared. TCRdb reprocessed the 5' RACE reads and stores each CDR3 protein as one record, lacking DNA. This sample contains tens of thousands of distinct CDR3 sequences. The sequence came from a human donor in good health. Some clones in this sample may be carry-over from other donors' samples. Sequenced material: naive CXCR3+ CD8+ T cells from blood. This sample's subset: CD45RO-CCR7+CD27+CD95- naive CD8+ T cells expressing CXCR3 (TNR3+). This chain joins TRBV15 and TRBJ2-5. The CDR3 loop reads CATSRVETQYF. Variable domain in full (rest from reference TRBV15 and TRBJ2-5): DAMVIQNPRYQVTQFGKPVTLSCSQTLNHNVMYWYQQKSSQAPKLLFHYYDKDFNNEADTPDNFQSRRPNTSFCFLDIRSPGLGDTAMYLCATSRVETQYFGPGTRLLVL.